The 4 T cell receptor beta chains in this list originate from one sample, sequenced in a study of cytomegalovirus exposure and HLA in healthy donors. PCR employed 60 Vbeta and 13 Jbeta primers. Sequencing used immunoSEQ multiplex PCR; TCRdb keeps in-frame clones, though not all of them. The table includes over 150,000 clones, 70% to 80% detected once. Sequencing input: PBMCs. The receptors here all came from a young man in good health and CMV-seropositive.

The J gene is TRBJ1-1, the V gene TRBV19, with D uncertain. In germline, CDR1 is LNHDA, CDR2 SQIVND (reference sequence). The CDR3 consists of 14 residues. Trimming cost V 3 bases and J 5 bases, with 13 bases left between them. Here the CDR3 DNA reads TGTGCCAGTAGTATCGGGCCCTGGAGGACTGAAGCTTTCTTT. Protein: CASSIGPWRTEAFF.

The chain combines TRBV2 with TRBJ2-3; 8 bases map to TRBD2. Germline loops: CDR1 SNHLY, CDR2 FYNNEI. The V gene end was trimmed by 8 bases and the J gene end by 3 bases; junction bases not matched to a gene: 7. CDR3 length equals 14 residues. This CDR3 is CASGGSGRTDTQYF. For the CDR3, the DNA is TGTGCCAGCGGAGGAAGCGGGAGAACAGATACGCAGTATTTT.

V and J are TRBV5-4 and TRBJ2-1; 16 bases line up with TRBD2. Germline V gene lookup returns CDR1 SGHNT and CDR2 YYREEE (reference sequence). The length of the CDR3 is 16 residues. V was clipped by 5 bases and J by 6 bases; unmatched bases: 5. The CDR3 loop is CASSSGLAGGINEQFF. Here the CDR3 DNA reads TGTGCCAGCAGTTCGGGACTAGCGGGAGGGATCAATGAGCAGTTCTTC. The full variable domain, in which reference TRBV5-4 and TRBJ2-1 provide the parts outside the CDR3, is ETGVTQSPTHLIKTRGQQVTLRCSSQSGHNTVSWYQQALGQGPQFIFQYYREEENGRGNFPPRFSGLQFPNYSSELNVNALELDDSALYLCASSSGLAGGINEQFFGPGTRLTVL.

The rearrangement uses TRBV4-2 and TRBJ2-5; weak D call: TRBD1 (5 bases). Germline CDR1 is LGHNA and CDR2 is YNFKEQ. There are 15 residues in the CDR3. V lost 4 bases and J lost 0, with 12 bases in between. CDR3 in amino acids: CASSLGAINQETQYF. The CDR3 region has the DNA TGTGCCAGCAGCCTTGGGGCCATTAACCAAGAGACCCAGTACTTC.